These 10 T cell receptor beta chains were sequenced from one sample in a study of shared clonotypes between healthy human individuals. Some clones are missing from TCRdb's copy, which holds only in-frame ones; the method was immunoSEQ multiplex PCR. This sample has 2,100,000 or so clones, with almost 96% found just once. Material: naive CD4+ T cells sorted from blood. Documented subset: CD45RA+ positively selected. The source is a young man in good health.

V gene TRBV5-8 combines with J gene TRBJ1-6; TRBD1 matches 9 bases. The CDR3 loop spans 12 amino acids. The junction had 6 bases not matched to a gene; V was cut back by 9 bases and J by 11 bases. CDR1 SGHTS and CDR2 YDEGEE come from the germline V gene. The CDR3 DNA reads as TGTGCCATCGCGGGACAGGGCACACCCCTCCACTTT. Protein sequence: CAIAGQGTPLHF.

The rearrangement joins TRBV2 to TRBJ2-7; TRBD2 aligns across 10 bases. Germline V gives CDR1 SNHLY, CDR2 FYNNEI. This CDR3 is built from 13 residues. The V gene end was trimmed by 6 bases and the J gene end by 3 bases; junction bases not matched to a gene: 2. CDR3 bases: TGTGCCAGCAGGCCTAGCGGGGGCTACGAGCAGTACTTC. It is translated as CASRPSGGYEQYF.

The chain has TRBV7-8 and TRBJ2-7; 8 bases fit TRBD1. The CDR3 covers 15 residues. J lost 5 bases, V lost 4 bases, and 10 bases had no gene match. The germline gives CDR1 SGHVS, CDR2 FQNEAQ. CDR3: CASSYRGRGQDEQYF. The CDR3 DNA sequence: TGTGCCAGCAGCTATAGGGGCAGGGGGCAGGACGAGCAGTACTTC.

The J gene is TRBJ1-5, the V gene TRBV7-9, with D tentatively TRBD1 (5 bases). The ends were cut back, 5 bases at V and 4 bases at J, with 15 bases in the middle. This CDR3 is built from 15 residues. The germline gives CDR1 SEHNR, CDR2 FQNEAQ (reference sequence). The CDR3 loop is CASSLGAERNQPQHF. The CDR3 nucleotides are TGTGCCAGCAGCCTCGGGGCAGAGAGAAATCAGCCCCAGCATTTT.

The chain couples TRBV5-4 to TRBJ2-7; no clear D gene. CDR3 length: 15 residues. The germline V gene encodes CDR1 SGHNT and CDR2 YYREEE (reference sequence). Trimming left V 1 base short and J 9 bases short, with 20 bases between. CDR3 amino acids: CASSLYSAGIRGQYF. CDR3 sequence (DNA): TGTGCCAGCAGCTTGTATTCGGCCGGTATACGAGGGCAGTACTTC.

Of note for this clone: Other DNA sequences in the same sample also yield this CDR3. V gene TRBV19 combines with J gene TRBJ2-5, with D tentatively TRBD1 (5 bases). CDR3 length: 13 residues. The V gene lost 5 bases and the J gene lost 5 bases, with 12 bases spanning the gap. CDR1 is LNHDA, CDR2 SQIVND, per germline (reference sequence). The CDR3: CASSGQGRETQYF. The CDR3 DNA follows: TGTGCCAGTAGTGGGCAGGGCCGGGAGACCCAGTACTTC.

The V gene is TRBV7-9, the J gene TRBJ1-4; maybe TRBD1 (6 bases). Germline loops: CDR1 SEHNR, CDR2 FQNEAQ (reference sequence). This CDR3 region has 14 residues. The V end was cut by 4 bases, the J end by 7 bases, with 13 bases between. The CDR3 nucleotides read TGTGCCAGCAGCTATCCACAGGGCCTTGAAAAACTGTTTTTT. Translation: CASSYPQGLEKLFF.

This chain connects TRBV30 to TRBJ2-7; D assignment may be TRBD1 or TRBD2 (5 bases each). Trimming left V 2 bases short and J 0 bases short, with 11 bases between. Germline loops: CDR1 GTSNPN, CDR2 SVGIG (reference sequence). CDR3 length: 14 residues. The chain's CDR3 is CAWSPRGGSYEQYF. The CDR3 DNA sequence: TGTGCCTGGAGTCCACGTGGGGGCTCCTACGAGCAGTACTTC.

With respect to this clone: Other DNA sequences from this sample encode an identical CDR3 as well. The V call is TRBV2, the J call TRBJ2-5; D is ambiguous. V shed 5 bases and J shed 2 bases, with 6 bases lying between them. Germline V lookup: CDR1 SNHLY, CDR2 FYNNEI. The CDR3 extends over 12 amino acids. The CDR3: CASSRQQETQYF. The CDR3 nucleotides read TGTGCCAGCAGTCGCCAGCAAGAGACCCAGTACTTC.

In regard to this clone: Germline and junction disagree at one end, which may indicate a read error. CDR3 nucleotides: TGTGCTAGCAGCCCGACAGGGGAGAGCACAGATACGCAGTATTTT. Its protein is CASSPTGESTDTQYF. The chain links TRBV7-7 to TRBJ2-3, with 8 bases that match TRBD1. CDR1 SSHAT and CDR2 FNYEAQ come from the germline V gene (reference sequence). This CDR3 region has 15 residues.